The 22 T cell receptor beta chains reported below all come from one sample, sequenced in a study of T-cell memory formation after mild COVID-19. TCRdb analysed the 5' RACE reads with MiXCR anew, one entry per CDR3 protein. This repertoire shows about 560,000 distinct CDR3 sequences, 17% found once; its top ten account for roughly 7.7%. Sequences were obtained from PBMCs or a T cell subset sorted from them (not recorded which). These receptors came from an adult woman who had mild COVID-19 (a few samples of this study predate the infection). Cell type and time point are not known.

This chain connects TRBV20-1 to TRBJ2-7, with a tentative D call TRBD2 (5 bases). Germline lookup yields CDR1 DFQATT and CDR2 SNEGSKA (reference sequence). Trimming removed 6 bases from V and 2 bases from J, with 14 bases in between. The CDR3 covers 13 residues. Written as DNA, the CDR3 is TGCAGTGCCCCCGCGGGCTCGACCTACGAGCAGTACTTC. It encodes CSAPAGSTYEQYF.

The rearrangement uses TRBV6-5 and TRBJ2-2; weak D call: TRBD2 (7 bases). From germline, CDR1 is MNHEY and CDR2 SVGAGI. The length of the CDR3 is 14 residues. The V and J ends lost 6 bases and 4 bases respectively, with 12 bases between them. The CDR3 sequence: CASSKGGVTGELFF. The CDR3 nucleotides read TGTGCCAGCAGCAAAGGGGGGGTCACCGGGGAGCTGTTTTTT.

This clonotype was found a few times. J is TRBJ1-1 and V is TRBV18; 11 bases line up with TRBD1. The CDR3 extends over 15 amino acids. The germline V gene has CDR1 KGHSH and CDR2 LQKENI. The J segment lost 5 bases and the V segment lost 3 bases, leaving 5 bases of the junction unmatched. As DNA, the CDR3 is TGTGCCAGCTCACCGGACAGGGGGCGATGGACTGAAGCTTTCTTT. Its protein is CASSPDRGRWTEAFF.

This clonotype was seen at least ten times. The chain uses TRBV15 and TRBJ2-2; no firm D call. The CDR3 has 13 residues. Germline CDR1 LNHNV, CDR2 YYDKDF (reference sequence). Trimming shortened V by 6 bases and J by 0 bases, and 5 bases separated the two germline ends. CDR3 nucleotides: TGTGCCACCAGTACCCCGAACACCGGGGAGCTGTTTTTT. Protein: CATSTPNTGELFF.

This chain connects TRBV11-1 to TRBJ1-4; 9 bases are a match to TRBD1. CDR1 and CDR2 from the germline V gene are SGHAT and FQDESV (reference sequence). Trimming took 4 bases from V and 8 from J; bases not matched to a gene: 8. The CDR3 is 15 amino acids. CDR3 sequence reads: CASSSVGQGTEKLFF. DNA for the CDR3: TGTGCCAGCAGCTCGGTGGGACAGGGAACGGAAAAACTGTTTTTT.

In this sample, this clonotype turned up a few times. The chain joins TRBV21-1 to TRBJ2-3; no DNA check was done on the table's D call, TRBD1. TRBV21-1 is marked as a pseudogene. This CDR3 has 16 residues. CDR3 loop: CASSYPGQGWPDTQYF. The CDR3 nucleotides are TGTGCCAGCAGCTATCCGGGACAGGGTTGGCCAGATACGCAGTATTTT.

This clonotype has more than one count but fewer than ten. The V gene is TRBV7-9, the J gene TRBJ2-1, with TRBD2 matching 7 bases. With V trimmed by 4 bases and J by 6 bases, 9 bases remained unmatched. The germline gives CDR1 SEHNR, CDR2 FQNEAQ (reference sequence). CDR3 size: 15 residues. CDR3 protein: CASSSPIGGINEQFF. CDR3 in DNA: TGTGCCAGCAGCTCTCCCATCGGGGGGATCAATGAGCAGTTCTTC.

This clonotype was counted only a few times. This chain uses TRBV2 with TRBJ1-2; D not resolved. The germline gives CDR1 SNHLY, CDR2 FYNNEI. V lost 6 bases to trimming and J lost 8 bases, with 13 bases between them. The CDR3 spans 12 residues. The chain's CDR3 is CASRDKGGGYTF. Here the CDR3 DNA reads TGTGCCAGCAGAGACAAGGGCGGGGGCTACACCTTC.

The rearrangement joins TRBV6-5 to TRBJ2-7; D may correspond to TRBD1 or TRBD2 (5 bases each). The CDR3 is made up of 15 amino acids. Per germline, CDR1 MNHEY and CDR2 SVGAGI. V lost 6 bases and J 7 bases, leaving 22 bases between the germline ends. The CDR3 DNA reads TGTGCCAGCAGCGACTGGGGGAACCTCCTACGAGAGCAGTACTTC. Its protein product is CASSDWGNLLREQYF.

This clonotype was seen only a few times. In nucleotides, the CDR3 is TGTGCCAGTAGTATGACAGGGTTGACTGAAGCTTTCTTT. Residues: CASSMTGLTEAFF. The chain employs TRBV19 and TRBJ1-1; 7 bases are shared with TRBD1. The germline CDR1 and CDR2 sequences are LNHDA and SQIVND (reference sequence). Germline trimming cut 3 bases from V and 5 bases from J; bases unmatched to any gene: 3. The CDR3 has 13 amino acids.

CDR3 in amino acids: CASSWTGPADTQYF. CDR3 nucleotide sequence: TGTGCCAGCAGTTGGACAGGGCCAGCAGATACGCAGTATTTT. The chain is built from TRBV27 and TRBJ2-3, with 8 bases lining up with TRBD1. V dropped 4 bases and J dropped 4; count of bases not matched to a gene: 4. The CDR3 is 14 amino acids. Germline CDR1 MNHEY, CDR2 SMNVEV (reference sequence).

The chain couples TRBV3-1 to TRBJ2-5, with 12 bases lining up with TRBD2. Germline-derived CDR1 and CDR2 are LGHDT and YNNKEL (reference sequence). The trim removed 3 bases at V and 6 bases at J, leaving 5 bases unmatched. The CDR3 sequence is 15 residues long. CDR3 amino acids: CASSHTSGGRKTQYF. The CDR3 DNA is TGTGCCAGCAGCCACACTAGCGGGGGGCGGAAGACCCAGTACTTC.

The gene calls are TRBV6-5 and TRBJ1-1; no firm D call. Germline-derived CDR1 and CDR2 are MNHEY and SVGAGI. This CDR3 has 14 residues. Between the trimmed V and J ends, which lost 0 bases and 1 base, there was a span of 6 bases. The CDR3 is CASSYSSANTEAFF. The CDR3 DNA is TGTGCCAGCAGTTACTCTTCAGCGAACACTGAAGCTTTCTTT.

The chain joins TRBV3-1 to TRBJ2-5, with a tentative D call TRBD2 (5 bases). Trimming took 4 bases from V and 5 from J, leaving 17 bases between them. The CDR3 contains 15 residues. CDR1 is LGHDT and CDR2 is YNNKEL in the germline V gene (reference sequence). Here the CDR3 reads CASSRPSGWEETQYF. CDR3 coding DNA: TGTGCCAGCAGCCGACCGTCAGGTTGGGAGGAGACCCAGTACTTC.

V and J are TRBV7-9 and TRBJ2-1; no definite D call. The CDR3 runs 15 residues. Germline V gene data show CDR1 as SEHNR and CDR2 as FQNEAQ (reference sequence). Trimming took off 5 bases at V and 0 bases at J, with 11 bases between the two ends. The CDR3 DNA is TGTGCCAGCAGCGGTTACACGAGCTCCTACAATGAGCAGTTCTTC. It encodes CASSGYTSSYNEQFF.

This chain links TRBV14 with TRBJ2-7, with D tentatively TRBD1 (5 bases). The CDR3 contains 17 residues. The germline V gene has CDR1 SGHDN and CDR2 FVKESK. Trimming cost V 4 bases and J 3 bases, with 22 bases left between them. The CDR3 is CASSPTRQTLGYYEQYF. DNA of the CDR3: TGTGCCAGCAGCCCTACCCGACAGACCTTAGGTTACTACGAGCAGTACTTC.

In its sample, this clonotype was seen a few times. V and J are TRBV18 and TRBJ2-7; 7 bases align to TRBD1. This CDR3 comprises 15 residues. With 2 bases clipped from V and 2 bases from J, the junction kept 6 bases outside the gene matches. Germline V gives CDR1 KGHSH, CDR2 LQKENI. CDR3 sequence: CASSPARDSPYEQYF. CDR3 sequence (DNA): TGTGCCAGCTCACCAGCCCGGGACAGTCCCTACGAGCAGTACTTC.

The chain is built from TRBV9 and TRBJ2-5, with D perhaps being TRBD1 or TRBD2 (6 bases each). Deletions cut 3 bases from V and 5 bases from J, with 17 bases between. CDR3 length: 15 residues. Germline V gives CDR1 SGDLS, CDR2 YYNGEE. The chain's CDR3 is CASSAREGGWETQYF. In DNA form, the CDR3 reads TGTGCCAGCAGCGCGCGAGAGGGGGGTTGGGAGACCCAGTACTTC.

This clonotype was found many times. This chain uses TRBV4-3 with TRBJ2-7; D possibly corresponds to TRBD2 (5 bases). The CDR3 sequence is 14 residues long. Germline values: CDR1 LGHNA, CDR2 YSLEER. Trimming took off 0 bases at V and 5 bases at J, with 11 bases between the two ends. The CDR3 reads CASSQDFGVDEQYF. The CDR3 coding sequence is TGCGCCAGCAGCCAAGATTTCGGGGTCGACGAGCAGTACTTC.

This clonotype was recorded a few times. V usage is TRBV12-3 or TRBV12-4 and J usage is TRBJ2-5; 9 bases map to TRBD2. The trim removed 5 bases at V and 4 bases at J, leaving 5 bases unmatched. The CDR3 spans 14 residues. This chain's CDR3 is CASSPPSGVETQYF. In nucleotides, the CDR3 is TGTGCCAGCAGTCCCCCTAGCGGGGTAGAGACCCAGTACTTC.

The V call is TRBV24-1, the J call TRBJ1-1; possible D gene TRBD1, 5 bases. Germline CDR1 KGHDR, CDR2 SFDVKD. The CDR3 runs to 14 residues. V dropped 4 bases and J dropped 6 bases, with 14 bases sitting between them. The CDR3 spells CATSDTDSPPEAFF. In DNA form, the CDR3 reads TGTGCCACCAGTGACACAGACAGTCCCCCTGAAGCTTTCTTT.

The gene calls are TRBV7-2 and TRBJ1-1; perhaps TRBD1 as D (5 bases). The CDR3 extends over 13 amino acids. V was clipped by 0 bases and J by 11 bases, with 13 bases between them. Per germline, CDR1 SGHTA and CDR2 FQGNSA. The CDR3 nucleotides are TGTGCCAGCAGCTTAGCGGGAGGGGTCTGGGCTTTCTTT. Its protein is CASSLAGGVWAFF.